Following are 27 T cell receptor beta chains from one sample sequenced in a study of post-analysis software for immune sequencing data. Notes on the study in general: Elevated frequency relative to controls characterized about 5 TRBV segments in patients, TRBV5-6, TRBV5-1 and TRBV20-1 among them.

For these receptors, no antigen is known. Each TCR beta cDNA library carried unique molecular identifiers. In TCRdb, the PCR reads were re-called with MiXCR into one record per CDR3 protein. The table includes 400,000 to 500,000 distinct CDR3 sequences, approximately 39% detected once. What was sequenced was blood. The receptors come from a girl aged 2-10 years with multiple sclerosis.

The sample holds a few counts of this clonotype. V gene TRBV9 combines with J gene TRBJ2-3, with D perhaps given as TRBD1 or TRBD2 (6 bases each). Germline V lookup: CDR1 SGDLS, CDR2 YYNGEE. With 6 bases removed from V and 0 bases from J, the gap between germline ends came to 11 bases. CDR3 length: 14 amino acids. The CDR3 loop reads CASTRGLSTDTQYF. CDR3 sequence (DNA): TGTGCCAGCACACGGGGGCTTAGCACAGATACGCAGTATTTT.

The chain joins TRBV4-2 to TRBJ2-1, with 11 bases aligning to TRBD2. CDR1 is LGHNA and CDR2 is YNFKEQ in the germline V gene. This CDR3 spans 16 amino acids. The V segment lost 2 bases and the J segment 2 bases; nucleotides outside the gene matches: 2. Here the CDR3 reads CASSQLAGGPYNEQFF. Here the CDR3 DNA reads TGTGCCAGCAGCCAATTAGCGGGAGGGCCCTACAATGAGCAGTTCTTC.

This chain uses TRBV7-9 with TRBJ2-7, with D possibly matching TRBD2 (7 bases). There are 15 residues in the CDR3. Per germline, CDR1 SEHNR and CDR2 FQNEAQ (reference sequence). V was pared by 3 bases and J by 6 bases, with 18 bases between. Here the CDR3 reads CASSLRGGEGFEQYF. CDR3 DNA: TGTGCCAGCAGCTTGAGGGGGGGCGAAGGGTTCGAGCAGTACTTC.

V is TRBV5-5 and J is TRBJ2-3, with 9 bases fitting TRBD2. V shed 3 bases, J shed 1 base, and the junction held 15 bases outside the gene matches. The CDR3 extends over 19 amino acids. The germline V gene encodes CDR1 SGHKS and CDR2 YYEKEE (reference sequence). In DNA form, the CDR3 reads TGTGCCAGCAGCTCGCAACCCCTAAATAGCGGGGGAGGCACAGATACGCAGTATTTT. Translated, it gives CASSSQPLNSGGGTDTQYF.

This chain connects TRBV7-3 to TRBJ2-3, with D possibly called TRBD1 or TRBD2 (5 bases each). V was trimmed by 2 bases and J by 8 bases, leaving 11 bases between them. The CDR3 is made up of 13 amino acids. Germline lookup yields CDR1 SGHTA and CDR2 FQGTGA. DNA of the CDR3: TGTGCCAGCAGCTTAGGGGGTACGGGTACGCAGTATTTT. Translation: CASSLGGTGTQYF.

The V gene is TRBV7-3, the J gene TRBJ1-6; weak D call: TRBD1 (5 bases). Trimming took off 5 bases at V and 8 bases at J, with 13 bases between the two ends. In germline, CDR1 is SGHTA, CDR2 FQGTGA. CDR3 length: 14 amino acids. The chain's CDR3 is CASSPRGGDSPLHF. CDR3 nucleotides: TGTGCCAGCAGCCCCCGGGGCGGGGATTCACCCCTCCACTTT. Full variable domain (remainder filled in from reference TRBV7-3 and TRBJ1-6): GAGVSQTPSNKVTEKGKYVELRCDPISGHTALYWYRQSLGQGPEFLIYFQGTGAADDSGLPNDRFFAVRPEGSVSTLKIQRTERGDSAVYLCASSPRGGDSPLHFGNGTRLTVT.

This clonotype was found a few times. The V call is TRBV2, the J call TRBJ2-4; D is uncertain. Looked up from germline, CDR1 is SNHLY and CDR2 is FYNNEI. Trimming shortened V by 6 bases and J by 0 bases, and 12 bases separated the two germline ends. This CDR3 spans 15 amino acids. The CDR3 region is CASRLQGLAKNIQYF. CDR3 DNA sequence: TGTGCCAGCAGGCTCCAAGGTCTAGCCAAAAACATTCAGTACTTC.

This clonotype has only a few counts. The V call is TRBV4-1, the J call TRBJ2-3; 9 nucleotides line up with TRBD1. Germline-derived CDR1 and CDR2 are MGHRA and YSYEKL. With 5 bases clipped from V and 2 bases from J, the junction kept 8 bases outside the gene matches. The CDR3 spans 16 residues. This CDR3 reads CASSGTGRGPTDTQYF. CDR3 DNA sequence: TGCGCCAGCAGCGGGACAGGGAGGGGTCCCACAGATACGCAGTATTTT.

The gene calls are TRBV30 and TRBJ1-1; D uncertain. The V gene lost 2 bases and the J gene lost 5 bases, with 3 bases spanning the gap. The CDR3 contains 10 residues. Germline CDR1 GTSNPN, CDR2 SVGIG (reference sequence). DNA of the CDR3: TGTGCCTGGAGTACTACTGAAGCTTTCTTT. Translating gives CAWSTTEAFF.

The rearrangement joins TRBV7-2 to TRBJ2-7; 12 nucleotides line up with TRBD2. The trim removed 6 bases at V and 0 bases at J, leaving 15 bases unmatched. The CDR3 consists of 19 residues. CDR1 is SGHTA, CDR2 FQGNSA, per germline. This CDR3 reads CASRGGASGRGLFSYEQYF. The DNA of the CDR3 is TGTGCCAGCAGGGGCGGGGCTAGCGGGAGGGGTCTCTTCTCCTACGAGCAGTACTTC.

This clonotype came up a few times. The V and J genes are TRBV5-5 and TRBJ1-4; D not certain. CDR3 length: 13 residues. The V end lost 8 bases, the J end lost 3 bases, and 11 bases lay between the germline ends. Germline V gene lookup returns CDR1 SGHKS and CDR2 YYEKEE (reference sequence). The CDR3 here is CASSSLSNEKLFF. CDR3 coding DNA: TGTGCCAGTAGCAGTCTTTCTAATGAAAAACTGTTTTTT.

The chain joins TRBV9 to TRBJ1-2; 9 positions match TRBD1. CDR3 size: 16 residues. CDR1 is SGDLS and CDR2 is YYNGEE in the germline V gene. Losses at the gene ends were 4 bases for V and 3 bases for J; bases not matched to a gene: 10. DNA of the CDR3: TGTGCCAGCAGCCCCCCCGGGACAGGGACGTACTATGGCTACACCTTC. Translated, it gives CASSPPGTGTYYGYTF.

V usage is TRBV6-6 and J usage is TRBJ2-1; TRBD1 agrees at 7 bases. CDR1 and CDR2 from the germline V gene are MNHNY and SVGAGI (reference sequence). CDR3 length: 14 amino acids. V lost 11 bases to trimming and J lost 6 bases; unmatched junction nucleotides: 13. CDR3 sequence reads: CAAERGGPRNEQFF. CDR3 nucleotides: TGTGCCGCAGAACGAGGGGGCCCTCGCAATGAGCAGTTCTTC.

The V gene is TRBV28, the J gene TRBJ2-7, with D perhaps TRBD1 (7 bases). This CDR3 contains 15 residues. Germline CDR1 is MDHEN and CDR2 is SYDVKM. Trimming removed 1 base at V and 6 bases at J, with 16 bases between. The CDR3 sequence: CASSLSPAEGAEQYF. CDR3 sequence (DNA): TGTGCCAGCAGTTTATCCCCAGCGGAGGGGGCCGAGCAGTACTTC.

The rearrangement uses TRBV20-1 and TRBJ2-1; TRBD1 or TRBD2 may be the D gene (6 bases each). Deletions cut 0 bases from V and 4 bases from J, with 19 bases between. The germline CDR1 and CDR2 sequences are DFQATT and SNEGSKA (reference sequence). This CDR3 is 17 amino acids long. CDR3 residues: CSARDPLEGGVYNEQFF. The CDR3 DNA sequence: TGCAGTGCTAGAGACCCCCTGGAGGGGGGCGTATACAATGAGCAGTTCTTC.

This chain connects TRBV29-1 to TRBJ1-2, with TRBD1 matching over 9 bases. Germline loops: CDR1 SQVTM, CDR2 ANQGSEA. Losses at the gene ends were 4 bases for V and 5 bases for J; bases not matched to a gene: 11. The CDR3 runs 15 residues. The CDR3: CSVAYQPGQGYGYTF. DNA for the CDR3: TGCAGCGTTGCATATCAACCGGGACAGGGTTATGGCTACACCTTC.

In this sample, this clonotype turned up a few times. V usage is TRBV28 and J usage is TRBJ2-1; D gene unclear. Germline CDR1 and CDR2: MDHEN and SYDVKM. V gave up 8 bases and J gave up 3 bases, with 20 bases separating them. The CDR3 loop spans 16 amino acids. The CDR3 protein is CASGTIPLSRYNEQFF. In nucleotides, the CDR3 is TGTGCCAGCGGAACAATTCCCCTCTCCCGCTACAATGAGCAGTTCTTC.

This chain links TRBV20-1 with TRBJ1-2, with unresolved D. The CDR3 runs 12 residues. The germline gives CDR1 DFQATT, CDR2 SNEGSKA (reference sequence). Between the trimmed V and J ends, which lost 6 bases and 8 bases, there was a span of 16 bases. CDR3 sequence: CSATDGLGGYTF. The CDR3 bases are TGCAGTGCCACCGACGGACTGGGAGGCTACACCTTC.

This clonotype was counted at least ten times. CDR3 coding DNA: TGTGCCAGCAGTTACACTGAGAGCTATGGCTACACCTTC. This sequence encodes CASSYTESYGYTF. V is TRBV6-2 or TRBV6-3 and J is TRBJ1-2; D uncertain. V gave up 2 bases and J gave up 4 bases, with 8 bases separating them. The CDR3 extends over 13 amino acids. Germline V gene sequence: CDR1 MNHEY, CDR2 SVGEGT.

This clonotype came up once. The chain couples TRBV28 to TRBJ2-7; D not certain. V was trimmed by 5 bases and J by 4 bases, leaving 15 bases between them. Germline V CDR1 and CDR2: MDHEN, SYDVKM. The CDR3 consists of 14 residues. The DNA for the CDR3 is TGTGCCAGCAGTCCCAGACTTTTTATTTACGAGCAGTACTTC. Its protein is CASSPRLFIYEQYF. The full variable domain, in which reference TRBV28 and TRBJ2-7 provide the parts outside the CDR3, is DVKVTQSSRYLVKRTGEKVFLECVQDMDHENMFWYRQDPGLGLRLIYFSYDVKMKEKGDIPEGYSVSREKKERFSLILESASTNQTSMYLCASSPRLFIYEQYFGPGTRLTVT.

This clonotype has only a few counts. The chain is built from TRBV7-2 and TRBJ2-3; 9 nucleotides align to TRBD2. This CDR3 is 16 amino acids long. Germline lookup yields CDR1 SGHTA and CDR2 FQGNSA. V was clipped by 5 bases and J by 1 base; unmatched bases: 7. CDR3 coding DNA: TGTGCCAGCAGCCGTAGCGGGAGCTTTCGCACAGATACGCAGTATTTT. Translation: CASSRSGSFRTDTQYF.

The V and J genes are TRBV9 and TRBJ1-1, with D perhaps matching TRBD1 (5 bases). CDR1 and CDR2 from the germline V gene are SGDLS and YYNGEE. The CDR3 is made up of 14 amino acids. Trimming stripped 0 bases from V and 3 bases from J, with 9 bases between. The CDR3 nucleotides are TGTGCCAGCAGCGTAGAGGGCAGGGACACTGAAGCTTTCTTT. Translated, it gives CASSVEGRDTEAFF.

On this clonotype itself: A read error may explain this, as a much larger clone is one base away. This chain joins TRBV6-6 and TRBJ1-2; the D is unclear. CDR1 and CDR2 from the germline V gene are MNHNY and SVGAGI (reference sequence). The CDR3 has 13 residues. The CDR3 DNA follows: TGTGCCGGCAGTTCGGCGGGAAACTATGGCTACACCTTC. Translation gives CAGSSAGNYGYTF.

The genes are TRBV7-9 and TRBJ2-7; 9 bases map to TRBD1. The J call is in doubt because the DNA end fits TRBJ2-5 better. Germline V gives CDR1 SEHNR, CDR2 FQNEAQ (reference sequence). CDR3 length: 15 residues. The CDR3: CASSLTGTGRETQYF. DNA of the CDR3: TGTGCCAGCAGTCTAACCGGGACAGGGAGAGAGACCCAGTACTTC.

The chain employs TRBV10-3 and TRBJ1-2; TRBD1 aligns across 10 bases. The ends lost 6 bases at V and 2 bases at J; junction bases unmatched: 3. Looked up from germline, CDR1 is ENHRY and CDR2 is SYGVKD. CDR3 size: 14 residues. The CDR3 sequence: CAISPGQGNYGYTF. The CDR3 region has the DNA TGTGCCATCAGCCCGGGACAGGGGAACTATGGCTACACCTTC.

This clonotype was picked up many times. The chain employs TRBV29-1 and TRBJ2-3; the D is unclear. Trimming left V 0 bases short and J 1 base short, with 11 bases between. This CDR3 has 15 residues. In germline, CDR1 is SQVTM, CDR2 ANQGSEA. CDR3 coding DNA: TGCAGCGTTGAAGAATGGAGTCGAGGCACAGATACGCAGTATTTT. As protein: CSVEEWSRGTDTQYF.

In its sample, this clonotype was seen a few times. This sequence joins TRBV6-2 or TRBV6-3 and TRBJ1-2; a weak D match, TRBD1 (5 bases). This CDR3 contains 15 residues. V was cut by 10 bases and J by 3 bases, with 21 bases left in between. The germline CDR1 and CDR2 sequences are MNHEY and SVGEGT. The CDR3 DNA reads as TGTGCCACCATCGGATACAGGCCAGTGGACTATGGCTACACCTTC. As protein: CATIGYRPVDYGYTF.